This entry describes one TCR beta chain. This sample is drawn from a study of blood T cell repertoires in COVID-19. Study background: Donors in the United States, Italy and Spain gave samples during acute or convalescent COVID-19.

Measured with immunoSEQ multiplex PCR; TCRdb has only the in-frame clones, and not every one. The sample yields nearly 300,000 clones, roughly 83% seen once. This CDR3 has 14 residues. Germline CDR1 is MDHEN and CDR2 is SYDVKM. Unmatched junction bases numbered 14, after V lost 7 bases and J lost 13 bases. The sample was peripheral blood. V is TRBV28 and J is TRBJ1-4; 8 bases agree with TRBD1. The sequence derives from a human donor with COVID-19, enrolled during active disease. The donor label of this sample is uncertain. The CDR3 loop reads CASTTGQGSHGLFF. As DNA, the CDR3 is TGTGCCAGCACCACTGGACAGGGATCTCATGGACTGTTTTTT.